The present entry profiles one T cell receptor (beta chain) with its context. The antigen remains undetermined. This entry is derived from a study of cytomegalovirus exposure and HLA in healthy donors. Study outcomes and limitations: In an earlier analysis, about 87% or about 30%: the productive usage of most TCR beta V segments.

The study ran its PCR with 60 Vbeta and 13 Jbeta primers. TCRdb keeps only in-frame clones here, not all; method: immunoSEQ multiplex PCR. The table records 250,000 to 350,000 clones, 86% of them present only once. Germline V gives CDR1 MNHEY, CDR2 SMNVEV (reference sequence). Germline trimming cut 3 bases from V and 3 bases from J; bases unmatched to any gene: 3. This CDR3 spans 14 amino acids. J is TRBJ1-1 and V is TRBV27; 8 bases agree with TRBD1. Sequencing was performed on PBMCs. The receptor was derived from a middle-aged man in good health and CMV-seropositive. CDR3 coding DNA: TGTGCCAGCAGTTTTCAGGGGGCGTACACTGAAGCTTTCTTT. This gives the protein CASSFQGAYTEAFF.